This T cell receptor (beta chain) derives from a study of T cells in Graves' hyperthyroidism and ophthalmopathy. Study-wide background: Initial diagnosis, before any treatment, was when peripheral blood was collected. Findings of the study overall: Ophthalmopathy was identified by the model a median 6.5 months ahead of onset. Most expanded thyroid clonotypes above 0.001 also appeared in blood.

PBMCs were sourced from over 8.5 ml fresh peripheral blood. The CDR3 spans 16 residues. V lost 4 bases and J lost 2, with 15 bases in between. Per the germline V gene, CDR1 is SGHTA and CDR2 is FQGNSA. As regards this clonotype: The antigen is undetermined.

What was amplified from RNA transcripts were TCR beta CDR3 regions. HTBI primers drove first-round RT-PCR of the TCR CDR3. MiXCR, applied by TCRdb to the multiplex PCR reads, yields one record per CDR3 protein. The sample has a few hundred thousand distinct CDR3 sequences, 15% to 20% seen once. This chain connects TRBV7-2 to TRBJ2-1; D may correspond to TRBD1 or TRBD2 (6 bases each). The clonotype originates from a woman aged 55-70 years with Graves' ophthalmopathy. Sequenced material: blood. The CDR3 loop is CASSSSLRGAYNEQFF. CDR3 nucleotide sequence: TGTGCCAGCAGCTCCTCTTTGAGGGGGGCCTACAATGAGCAGTTCTTC.